The source of this T cell receptor beta chain is a study of shared clonotypes between healthy human individuals. Study-wide results and caveats: What limited the represented genetic and exposure-history diversity was the small number of donors.

The germline CDR1 and CDR2 sequences are SGHRS and YFSETQ. V shed 0 bases and J 4 bases; nucleotides not matched to a gene: 5. The CDR3 length is 15 residues. Turning to this clone: The antigen remains undetermined.

Unsorted PBMC DNA sequencing spanned ten immunoSEQ deep assay plates. TCRdb keeps only in-frame clones here, not all; method: immunoSEQ multiplex PCR. This table has 550,000 to 600,000 clones, around three quarters appearing once. Material: PBMCs. The V gene is TRBV5-1, the J gene TRBJ1-2; 8 nucleotides match TRBD1. The clonotype comes from a woman aged 40 to 49 in good health. Some clones in this sample may be carry-over from other donors' samples. The CDR3 bases are TGCGCCAGCAGCTTGGCAGGGGGCGATGTCTATGGCTACACCTTC. The encoded protein is CASSLAGGDVYGYTF. Drawing the rest from reference TRBV5-1 and TRBJ1-2, the complete variable domain is KAGVTQTPRYLIKTRGQQVTLSCSPISGHRSVSWYQQTPGQGLQFLFEYFSETQRNKGNFPGRFSGRQFSNSRSEMNVSTLELGDSALYLCASSLAGGDVYGYTFGSGTRLTVV.